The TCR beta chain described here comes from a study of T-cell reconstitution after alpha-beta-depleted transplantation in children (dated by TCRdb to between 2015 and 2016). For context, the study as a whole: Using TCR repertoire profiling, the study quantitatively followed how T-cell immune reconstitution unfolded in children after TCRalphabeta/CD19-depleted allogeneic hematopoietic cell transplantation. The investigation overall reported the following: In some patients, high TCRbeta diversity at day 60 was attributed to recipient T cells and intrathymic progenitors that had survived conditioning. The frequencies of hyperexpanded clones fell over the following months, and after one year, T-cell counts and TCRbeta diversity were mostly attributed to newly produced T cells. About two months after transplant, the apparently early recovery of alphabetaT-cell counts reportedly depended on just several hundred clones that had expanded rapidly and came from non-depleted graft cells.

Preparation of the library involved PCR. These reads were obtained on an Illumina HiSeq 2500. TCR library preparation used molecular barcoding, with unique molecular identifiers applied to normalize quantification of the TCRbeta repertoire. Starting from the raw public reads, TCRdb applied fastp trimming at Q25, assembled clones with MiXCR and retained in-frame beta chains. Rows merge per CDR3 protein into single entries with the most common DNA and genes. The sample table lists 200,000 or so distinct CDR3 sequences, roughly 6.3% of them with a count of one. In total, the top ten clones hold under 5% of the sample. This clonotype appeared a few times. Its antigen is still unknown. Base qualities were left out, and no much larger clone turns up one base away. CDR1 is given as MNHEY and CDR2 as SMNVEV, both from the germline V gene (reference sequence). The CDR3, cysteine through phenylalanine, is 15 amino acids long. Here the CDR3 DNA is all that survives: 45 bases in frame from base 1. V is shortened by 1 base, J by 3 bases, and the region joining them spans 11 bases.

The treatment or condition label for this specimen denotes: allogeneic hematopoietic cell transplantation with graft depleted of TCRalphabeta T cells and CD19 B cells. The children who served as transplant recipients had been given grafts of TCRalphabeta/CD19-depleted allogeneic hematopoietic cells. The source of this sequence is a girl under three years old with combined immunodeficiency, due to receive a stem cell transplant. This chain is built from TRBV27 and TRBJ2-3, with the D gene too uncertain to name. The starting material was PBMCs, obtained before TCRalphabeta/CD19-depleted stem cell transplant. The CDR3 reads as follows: CASSLFAERTDTQYF. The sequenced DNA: TGTGCCAGCAGTTTATTCGCGGAGAGGACAGATACGCAGTATTTT.